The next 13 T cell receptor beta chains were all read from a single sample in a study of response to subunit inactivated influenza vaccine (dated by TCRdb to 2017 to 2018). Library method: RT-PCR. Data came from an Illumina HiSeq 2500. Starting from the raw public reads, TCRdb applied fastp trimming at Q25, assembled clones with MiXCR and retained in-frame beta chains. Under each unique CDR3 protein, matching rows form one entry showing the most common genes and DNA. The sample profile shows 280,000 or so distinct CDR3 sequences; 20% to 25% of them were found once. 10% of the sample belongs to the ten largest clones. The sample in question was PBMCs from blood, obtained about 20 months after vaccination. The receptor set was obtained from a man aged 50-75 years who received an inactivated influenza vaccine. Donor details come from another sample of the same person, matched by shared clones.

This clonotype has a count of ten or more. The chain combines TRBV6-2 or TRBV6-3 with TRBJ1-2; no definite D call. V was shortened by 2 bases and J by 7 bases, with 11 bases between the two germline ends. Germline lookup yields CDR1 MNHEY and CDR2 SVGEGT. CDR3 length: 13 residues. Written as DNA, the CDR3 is TGTGCCAGCAGTTACGTCCGCCTAGGTGGCTACACCTTC. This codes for CASSYVRLGGYTF.

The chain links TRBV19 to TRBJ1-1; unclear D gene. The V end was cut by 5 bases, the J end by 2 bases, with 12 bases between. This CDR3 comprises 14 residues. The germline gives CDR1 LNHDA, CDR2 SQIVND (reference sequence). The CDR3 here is CASSWATENTEAFF. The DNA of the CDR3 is TGTGCCAGTAGTTGGGCCACGGAAAACACTGAAGCTTTCTTT.

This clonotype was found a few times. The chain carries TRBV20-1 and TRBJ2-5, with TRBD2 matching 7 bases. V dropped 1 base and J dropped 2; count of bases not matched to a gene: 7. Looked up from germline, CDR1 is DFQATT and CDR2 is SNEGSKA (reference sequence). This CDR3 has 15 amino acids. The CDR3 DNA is TGCAGTGCTAGAGTCCTAGCGGAAGGACAAGAGACCCAGTACTTC. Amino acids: CSARVLAEGQETQYF.

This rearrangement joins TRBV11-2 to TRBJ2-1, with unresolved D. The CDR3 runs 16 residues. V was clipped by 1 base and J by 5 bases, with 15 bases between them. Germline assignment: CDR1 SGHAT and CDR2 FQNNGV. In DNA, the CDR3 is TGTGCCAGCAGCTTAGTTGGGCGAGTTTCGGACAATGAGCAGTTCTTC. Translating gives CASSLVGRVSDNEQFF. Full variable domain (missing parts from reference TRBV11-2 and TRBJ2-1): EAGVAQSPRYKIIEKRQSVAFWCNPISGHATLYWYQQILGQGPKLLIQFQNNGVVDDSQLPKDRFSAERLKGVDSTLKIQPAKLEDSAVYLCASSLVGRVSDNEQFFGPGTRLTVL.

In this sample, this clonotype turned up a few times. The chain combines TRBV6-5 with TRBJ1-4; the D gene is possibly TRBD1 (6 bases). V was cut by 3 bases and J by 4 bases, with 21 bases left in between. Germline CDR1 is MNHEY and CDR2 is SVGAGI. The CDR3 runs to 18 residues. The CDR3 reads CASSYGGRQGRNNEKLFF. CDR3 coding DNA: TGTGCCAGCAGTTATGGGGGTCGTCAGGGGCGAAATAATGAAAAACTGTTTTTT.

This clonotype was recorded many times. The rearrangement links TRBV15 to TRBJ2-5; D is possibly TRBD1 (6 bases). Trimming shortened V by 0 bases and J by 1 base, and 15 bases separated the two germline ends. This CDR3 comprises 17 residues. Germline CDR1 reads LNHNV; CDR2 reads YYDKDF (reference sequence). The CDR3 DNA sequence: TGTGCCACCAGCAGAGATTACCCCACAGGGTCCCAAGAGACCCAGTACTTC. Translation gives CATSRDYPTGSQETQYF.

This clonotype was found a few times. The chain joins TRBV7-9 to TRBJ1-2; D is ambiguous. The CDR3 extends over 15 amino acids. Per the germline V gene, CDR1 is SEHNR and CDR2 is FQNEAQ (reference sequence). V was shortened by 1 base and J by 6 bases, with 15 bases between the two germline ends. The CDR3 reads CASSLEVLAENGYTF. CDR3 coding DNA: TGTGCCAGCAGCTTAGAGGTTCTGGCAGAAAATGGCTACACCTTC.

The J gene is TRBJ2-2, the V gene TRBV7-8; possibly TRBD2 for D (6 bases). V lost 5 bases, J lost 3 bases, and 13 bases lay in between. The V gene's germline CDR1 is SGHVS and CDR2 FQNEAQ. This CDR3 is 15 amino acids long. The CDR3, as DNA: TGTGCCAGCAGCCCACAGACTAGGGACACCGGGGAGCTGTTTTTT. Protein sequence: CASSPQTRDTGELFF.

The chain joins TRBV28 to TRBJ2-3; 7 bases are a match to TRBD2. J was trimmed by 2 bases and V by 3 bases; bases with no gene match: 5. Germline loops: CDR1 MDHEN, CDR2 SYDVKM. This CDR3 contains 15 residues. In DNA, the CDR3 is TGTGCCAGCAGTTTTCGGGGGGTACTCACAGATACGCAGTATTTT. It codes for CASSFRGVLTDTQYF.

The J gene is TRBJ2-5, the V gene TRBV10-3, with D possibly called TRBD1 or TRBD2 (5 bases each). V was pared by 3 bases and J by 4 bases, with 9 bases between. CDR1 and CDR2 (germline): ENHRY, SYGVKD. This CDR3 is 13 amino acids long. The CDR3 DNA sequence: TGTGCCATCAGTGACGAGGGACGAGAGACCCAGTACTTC. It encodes CAISDEGRETQYF.

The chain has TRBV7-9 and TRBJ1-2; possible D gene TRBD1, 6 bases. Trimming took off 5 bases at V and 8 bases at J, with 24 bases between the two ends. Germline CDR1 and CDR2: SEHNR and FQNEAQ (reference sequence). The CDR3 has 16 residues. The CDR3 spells CASSRGRRDTVPGYTF. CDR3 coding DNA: TGTGCCAGCAGCCGCGGGCGTCGGGACACTGTTCCGGGCTACACCTTC.

The CDR3 DNA sequence: TGTGCCAGCAGCTGGACTTACCTAGCGGGAGCAGAGCAGTACTTC. It codes for CASSWTYLAGAEQYF. The chain carries TRBV7-9 and TRBJ2-7; 10 bases agree with TRBD2. CDR3 length: 15 residues. Germline trimming cut 4 bases from V and 7 bases from J; bases unmatched to any gene: 10. Germline CDR1 and CDR2: SEHNR and FQNEAQ (reference sequence).

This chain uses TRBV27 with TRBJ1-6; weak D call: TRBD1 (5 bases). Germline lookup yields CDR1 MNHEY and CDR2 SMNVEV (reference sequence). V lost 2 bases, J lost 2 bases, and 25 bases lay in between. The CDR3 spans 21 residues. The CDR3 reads CASSLRVRRVGSNPYNSPLHF. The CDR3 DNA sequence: TGTGCCAGCAGTTTACGGGTCCGCAGGGTTGGTTCTAACCCCTATAATTCACCCCTCCACTTT.